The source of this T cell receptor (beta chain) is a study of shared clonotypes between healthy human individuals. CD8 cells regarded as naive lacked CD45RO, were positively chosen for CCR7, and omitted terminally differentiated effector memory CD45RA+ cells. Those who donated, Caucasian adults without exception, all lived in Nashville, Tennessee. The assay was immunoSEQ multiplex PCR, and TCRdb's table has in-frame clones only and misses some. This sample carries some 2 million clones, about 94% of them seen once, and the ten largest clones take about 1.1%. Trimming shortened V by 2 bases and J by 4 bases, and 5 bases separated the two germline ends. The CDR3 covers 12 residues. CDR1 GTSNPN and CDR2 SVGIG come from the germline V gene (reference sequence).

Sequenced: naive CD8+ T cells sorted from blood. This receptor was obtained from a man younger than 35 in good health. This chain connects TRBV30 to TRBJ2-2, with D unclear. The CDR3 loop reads CAWSWATGELFF. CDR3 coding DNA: TGTGCCTGGAGTTGGGCCACCGGGGAGCTGTTTTTT.